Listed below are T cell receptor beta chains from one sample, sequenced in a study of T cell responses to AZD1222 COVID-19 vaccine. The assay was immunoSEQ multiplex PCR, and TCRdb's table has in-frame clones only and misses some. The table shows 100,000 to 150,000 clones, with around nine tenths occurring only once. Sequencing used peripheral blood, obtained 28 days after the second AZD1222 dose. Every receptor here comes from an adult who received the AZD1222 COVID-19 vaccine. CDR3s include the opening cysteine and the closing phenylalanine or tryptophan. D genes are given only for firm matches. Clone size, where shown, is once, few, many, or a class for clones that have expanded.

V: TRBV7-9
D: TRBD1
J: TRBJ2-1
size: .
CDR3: CASSPFGQGAIEQFF
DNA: TGTGCCAGCAGCCCGTTTGGACAGGGGGCGATTGAGCAGTTCTTC

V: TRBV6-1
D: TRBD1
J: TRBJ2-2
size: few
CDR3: CASSGRDRVALYTGELFF
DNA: TGTGCCAGCAGTGGCCGGGACAGGGTGGCCCTCTACACCGGGGAGCTGTTTTTT

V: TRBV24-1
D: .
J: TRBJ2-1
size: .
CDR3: CATLGLYNEQFF
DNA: TGTGCCACCTTGGGGCTCTACAATGAGCAGTTCTTC

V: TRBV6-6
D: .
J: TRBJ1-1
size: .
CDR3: CASLREWGNTEAFF
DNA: TGTGCCAGCTTGAGGGAGTGGGGGAACACTGAAGCTTTCTTT

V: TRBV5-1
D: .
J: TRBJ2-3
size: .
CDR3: CASSLSGIGTDTQYF
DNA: TGCGCCAGCAGCTTGTCCGGGATCGGCACAGATACGCAGTATTTT

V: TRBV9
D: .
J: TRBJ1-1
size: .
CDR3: CASSVEAMNTEAFF
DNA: TGTGCCAGCAGCGTAGAAGCTATGAACACTGAAGCTTTCTTT

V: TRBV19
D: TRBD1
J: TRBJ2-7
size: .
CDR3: CASSIAAGGGYEQYF
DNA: TGTGCCAGTAGTATAGCGGCAGGGGGTGGGTACGAGCAGTACTTC

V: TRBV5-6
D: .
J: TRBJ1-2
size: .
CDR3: CASRGGNYGYTF
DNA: TGTGCCAGCAGGGGAGGTAACTATGGCTACACCTTC

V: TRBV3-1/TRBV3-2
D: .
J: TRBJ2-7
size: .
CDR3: CASSHGVNLEQYF
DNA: TGTGCCAGCAGCCATGGCGTGAATCTCGAGCAGTACTTC

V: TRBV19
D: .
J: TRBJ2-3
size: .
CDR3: CASSIGASLGDTQYF
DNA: TGTGCCAGTAGTATAGGGGCTAGTTTAGGAGATACGCAGTATTTT

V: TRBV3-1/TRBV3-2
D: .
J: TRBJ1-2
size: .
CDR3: CASSQTSGRDYGYTF
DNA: TGTGCCAGCAGCCAGACGTCAGGGAGGGACTATGGCTACACCTTC

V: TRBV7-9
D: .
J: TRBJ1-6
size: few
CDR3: CASSPVSYSPLHF
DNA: TGTGCCAGCAGCCCCGTCTCTTATTCACCCCTCCACTTT

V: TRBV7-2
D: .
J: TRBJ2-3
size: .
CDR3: CASTPGWGNGEDTQYF
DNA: TGTGCCAGCACTCCGGGGTGGGGGAATGGAGAAGATACGCAGTATTTT

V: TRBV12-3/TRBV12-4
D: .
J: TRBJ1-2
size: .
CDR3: CASSHPGDYGYTF
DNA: TGTGCCAGCAGTCACCCGGGGGACTATGGCTACACCTTC

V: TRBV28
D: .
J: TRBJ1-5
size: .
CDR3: CASSWNNQPQHF
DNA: TGTGCCAGCAGTTGGAACAATCAGCCCCAGCATTTT

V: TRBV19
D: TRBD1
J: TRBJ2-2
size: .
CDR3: CASSIQTRGRGTNTGELFF
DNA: TGTGCCAGTAGTATACAAACCAGGGGGCGCGGGACGAACACCGGGGAGCTGTTTTTT

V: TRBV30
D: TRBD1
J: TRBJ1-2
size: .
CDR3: CAWRGTGGNYGYTF
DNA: TGTGCCTGGAGGGGGACAGGGGGGAACTATGGCTACACCTTC

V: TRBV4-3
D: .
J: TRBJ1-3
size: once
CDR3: CASSQVQGRSGNTIYF
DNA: TGCGCCAGCAGCCAAGTCCAGGGGCGGTCTGGAAACACCATATATTTT

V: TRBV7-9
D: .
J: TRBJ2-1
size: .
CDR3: CARSGSYNEQFF
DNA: TGTGCCAGAAGCGGATCCTACAATGAGCAGTTCTTC

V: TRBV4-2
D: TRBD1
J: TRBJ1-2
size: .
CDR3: CASSPGQGMSGYTF
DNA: TGTGCCAGCAGCCCTGGACAGGGGATGAGTGGCTACACCTTC

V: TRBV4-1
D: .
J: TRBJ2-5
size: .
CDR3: CASSLPVSETQYF
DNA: TGCGCCAGCAGCCTCCCCGTGTCCGAGACCCAGTACTTC

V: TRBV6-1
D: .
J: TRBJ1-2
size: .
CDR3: CASSEGTGKAGYTF
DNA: TGTGCCAGCAGTGAAGGAACAGGGAAAGCTGGCTACACCTTC

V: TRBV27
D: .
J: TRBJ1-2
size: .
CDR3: CASRSTVYGYTF
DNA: TGTGCCAGCAGGTCGACAGTCTATGGCTACACCTTC